This T cell receptor (beta chain) was captured by sequencing in a study of blood T cell repertoires in COVID-19. Whole-study context: Samples of COVID-19 (acute and convalescent) were obtained from the United States, Italy and Spain. The cDNA or gDNA used as material had been derived from T cells, B-cell-depleted T cells, or PBMCs.

In the original workflow: Reference gene primer amplification gave nucleated cell count estimates. Assay: immunoSEQ multiplex PCR; the TCRdb copy retains only in-frame clones and omits some. V, J and clone size are taken as reported in that table, and D and trimming were inferred from the DNA itself. The sample contains about 98,000 clones, around 75% of which appear only once. The CDR3 sequence is 15 residues long. The J segment lost 5 bases and the V segment lost 0 bases, leaving 6 bases of the junction unmatched. The germline V gene encodes CDR1 SGHRS and CDR2 YFSETQ. The clonotype comes from a man between 65 and 85 years old with acute or convalescent COVID-19. Source material: peripheral blood. The chain uses TRBV5-1 and TRBJ2-5; 8 bases align to TRBD2. The CDR3 sequence is CASSLGTSGSETQYF. In nucleotides, the CDR3 is TGCGCCAGCAGCTTGGGTACTAGCGGCTCGGAGACCCAGTACTTC.